Listed below are T cell receptor beta chains from one sample, sequenced in a study of shared clonotypes between healthy human individuals. The repertoire was sequenced with immunoSEQ multiplex PCR; TCRdb's copy has only in-frame clones and lacks some. The data hold roughly 1 million clones, with more than 75% observed a single time. Sequenced sample: memory CD4+ T cells from PBMCs. Receptors were obtained from a man between 18 and 29 years old in good health. Some clones in this sample may be carry-over from other donors' samples. CDR3s include the opening cysteine and the closing phenylalanine or tryptophan. A D gene is named only where the DNA matches it firmly. A row's size may be missing; if present it is once, few, many or a size class.

CDR3 DNA: TGCAGTGCTAGAGACGTCACTGAAGCTTTCTTT
CDR3 protein: CSARDVTEAFF
V gene: TRBV20-1
clone size: NA
J gene: TRBJ1-1
D gene: NA

CDR3 DNA: TGTGCCAGCACCATACGTTGGGGGTCCTACGAGCAGTACTTC
CDR3 protein: CASTIRWGSYEQYF
V gene: TRBV7-2
clone size: few
J gene: TRBJ2-7
D gene: NA

CDR3 DNA: TGTGCCAGCAGCGTAGGTAAACAGGTCAATCAGCCCCAGCATTTT
CDR3 protein: CASSVGKQVNQPQHF
V gene: TRBV9
clone size: NA
J gene: TRBJ1-5
D gene: NA

CDR3 DNA: TGTGCCAGCAGCCCTCGGGACAGGGGGACGGGAGAAGCTTTCTTT
CDR3 protein: CASSPRDRGTGEAFF
V gene: TRBV7-9
clone size: many
J gene: TRBJ1-1
D gene: TRBD1

CDR3 DNA: TGTGCCAGCAGTTTATACACAGGGGAGGGTAACTCACCCCTCCACTTT
CDR3 protein: CASSLYTGEGNSPLHF
V gene: TRBV27
clone size: NA
J gene: TRBJ1-6
D gene: TRBD1

CDR3 DNA: TGTGCCAGCAGTCCGGCAGTATATAGCAATCAGCCCCAGCATTTT
CDR3 protein: CASSPAVYSNQPQHF
V gene: TRBV28
clone size: NA
J gene: TRBJ1-5
D gene: NA

CDR3 DNA: TGTGCCAGCAGTAGTCCGGGCCATGGAGGCTACGAGCAGTACTTC
CDR3 protein: CASSSPGHGGYEQYF
V gene: TRBV28
clone size: NA
J gene: TRBJ2-7
D gene: NA

CDR3 DNA: TGTGCCAGTAGTCGCGGGCTGTATCAGCCCCAGCATTTT
CDR3 protein: CASSRGLYQPQHF
V gene: TRBV19
clone size: NA
J gene: TRBJ1-5
D gene: NA

CDR3 DNA: TGTGCCAGCAGTTTGGACAGGCGTCCTAATGAAAAACTGTTTTTT
CDR3 protein: CASSLDRRPNEKLFF
V gene: TRBV5-4
clone size: NA
J gene: TRBJ1-4
D gene: TRBD1

CDR3 DNA: TGCGCCAGCAGCCCGGACAAGACTCAGTACTTC
CDR3 protein: CASSPDKTQYF
V gene: TRBV5-1
clone size: NA
J gene: TRBJ2-5
D gene: NA

CDR3 DNA: TGTGCCAGCAGCTTTGATTGGACCTCCAAAAACATTCAGTACTTC
CDR3 protein: CASSFDWTSKNIQYF
V gene: TRBV5-6
clone size: NA
J gene: TRBJ2-4
D gene: NA

CDR3 DNA: TGTGCCAGCAGGCTGGACTCCTACAATGAGCAGTTCTTC
CDR3 protein: CASRLDSYNEQFF
V gene: TRBV7-2
clone size: NA
J gene: TRBJ2-1
D gene: NA

CDR3 DNA: TGTGCCAGTAAGTTTTCTGGGACAGGGTTCAACGAGCAGTACTTC
CDR3 protein: CASKFSGTGFNEQYF
V gene: TRBV19
clone size: NA
J gene: TRBJ2-7
D gene: TRBD1

CDR3 DNA: TGCGCCAGCAGCCACCGGACGGGAAGCTCCTACAATGAGCAGTTCTTC
CDR3 protein: CASSHRTGSSYNEQFF
V gene: TRBV5-1
clone size: few
J gene: TRBJ2-1
D gene: NA

CDR3 DNA: TGTGCCAGCAGTCAGGGACCCGAGCAGTTCTTC
CDR3 protein: CASSQGPEQFF
V gene: TRBV2
clone size: NA
J gene: TRBJ2-1
D gene: NA

CDR3 DNA: TGTGCCAGCAGGCCAGACAGGGGCGCCTACGAGCAGTACTTC
CDR3 protein: CASRPDRGAYEQYF
V gene: TRBV6-6
clone size: NA
J gene: TRBJ2-7
D gene: TRBD1

CDR3 DNA: TGTGCCAGCAGTCCCCCAGGGCCCGGCAATGAGCAGTTCTTC
CDR3 protein: CASSPPGPGNEQFF
V gene: TRBV28
clone size: NA
J gene: TRBJ2-1
D gene: NA

CDR3 DNA: TGTGCTAGCAGCTCCATGCGGGACTCGGGAGCGGGAGTGTATAAGCAGTACTTC
CDR3 protein: CASSSMRDSGAGVYKQYF
V gene: TRBV7-8
clone size: NA
J gene: TRBJ2-7
D gene: TRBD2

CDR3 DNA: TGTGCCAGCAGTTCCAGCAACACCGGGGAGCTGTTTTTT
CDR3 protein: CASSSSNTGELFF
V gene: TRBV6-6
clone size: many
J gene: TRBJ2-2
D gene: NA

CDR3 DNA: TGTGCCTGGAGTGTACAGGCTAGCGGGAGTTCTCGAAGAGAGCAGTACTTC
CDR3 protein: CAWSVQASGSSRREQYF
V gene: TRBV30
clone size: NA
J gene: TRBJ2-7
D gene: TRBD2

CDR3 DNA: TGTGCCAGCAGGCGGACTAGCGGGGGGATTGAGACCCAGTACTTC
CDR3 protein: CASRRTSGGIETQYF
V gene: TRBV2
clone size: NA
J gene: TRBJ2-5
D gene: TRBD2

CDR3 DNA: TGCGCCAGCAGCTTGGTTCAGCTCACAGATACGCAGTATTTT
CDR3 protein: CASSLVQLTDTQYF
V gene: TRBV5-1
clone size: NA
J gene: TRBJ2-3
D gene: NA

CDR3 DNA: TGTGCCAGCGGACCCGGCAGATCTGGCTACACCTTC
CDR3 protein: CASGPGRSGYTF
V gene: TRBV28
clone size: NA
J gene: TRBJ1-2
D gene: NA

CDR3 DNA: TGCAGCGCCGGGACCCCATCATACAATGAGCAGTTCTTC
CDR3 protein: CSAGTPSYNEQFF
V gene: TRBV29-1
clone size: NA
J gene: TRBJ2-1
D gene: NA

CDR3 DNA: TGCGCCAGCAGCTCTACAGGGCCCAGTCCCCCTGGCTACACCTTC
CDR3 protein: CASSSTGPSPPGYTF
V gene: TRBV5-1
clone size: many
J gene: TRBJ1-2
D gene: NA

CDR3 DNA: TGTGCCAGCAGCTTAGGTCCGGGACAGGGGAACTATGGCTACACCTTC
CDR3 protein: CASSLGPGQGNYGYTF
V gene: TRBV11-2
clone size: NA
J gene: TRBJ1-2
D gene: TRBD1

CDR3 DNA: TGTGCCAGCAGTTACGGGGACAGGGCTTACGAGCAGTACTTC
CDR3 protein: CASSYGDRAYEQYF
V gene: TRBV6-6
clone size: NA
J gene: TRBJ2-7
D gene: TRBD1

CDR3 DNA: TGTGCCAGCAGCGTGGGGACCCGGGACAGTGAAAAACTGTTTTTT
CDR3 protein: CASSVGTRDSEKLFF
V gene: TRBV9
clone size: NA
J gene: TRBJ1-4
D gene: TRBD1

CDR3 DNA: TGCGCCAGCAGCGTAACCCCGGGACAATGGTACGAGCAGTACTTC
CDR3 protein: CASSVTPGQWYEQYF
V gene: TRBV5-1
clone size: NA
J gene: TRBJ2-7
D gene: NA

CDR3 DNA: TGTGCCAGCAGTCGGTACAGGGGGTCTGGAAACACCATATATTTT
CDR3 protein: CASSRYRGSGNTIYF
V gene: TRBV28
clone size: NA
J gene: TRBJ1-3
D gene: TRBD1

CDR3 DNA: TGCGCCAGCAGCTTGGCCGGGACTAGCCAAGAGACCCAGTACTTC
CDR3 protein: CASSLAGTSQETQYF
V gene: TRBV5-1
clone size: few
J gene: TRBJ2-5
D gene: TRBD2

CDR3 DNA: TGTGCCAGCAGTTTCGGACAGGGTCGTGGCTACACCTTC
CDR3 protein: CASSFGQGRGYTF
V gene: TRBV27
clone size: NA
J gene: TRBJ1-2
D gene: TRBD1

CDR3 DNA: TGTGCCAGCAGCCGACTAGCGGGCACAGATACGCAGTATTTT
CDR3 protein: CASSRLAGTDTQYF
V gene: TRBV11-2
clone size: NA
J gene: TRBJ2-3
D gene: TRBD2

CDR3 DNA: TGCGCCAGCAGCTTGTCCCCTAGCAAAACCGGGGAGCTGTTTTTT
CDR3 protein: CASSLSPSKTGELFF
V gene: TRBV5-1
clone size: NA
J gene: TRBJ2-2
D gene: NA

CDR3 DNA: TGTGCCAGCAGTTTATCCGGTCTAGTAGGGGAGCAGTTCTTC
CDR3 protein: CASSLSGLVGEQFF
V gene: TRBV28
clone size: NA
J gene: TRBJ2-1
D gene: NA

CDR3 DNA: TGTGCCAGCAGCCCGGGCCGTAAAGATCAGCCCCAGCATTTT
CDR3 protein: CASSPGRKDQPQHF
V gene: TRBV7-8
clone size: NA
J gene: TRBJ1-5
D gene: NA

CDR3 DNA: TGCGCCAGCAGCTTACCCAAAAACGACTTCTTTGGAAAGACCCAGTACTTC
CDR3 protein: CASSLPKNDFFGKTQYF
V gene: TRBV5-1
clone size: NA
J gene: TRBJ2-5
D gene: NA

CDR3 DNA: TGTGCCAGCAGCTCCGGACAAAACTCTGGAAACACCATATATTTT
CDR3 protein: CASSSGQNSGNTIYF
V gene: TRBV7-9
clone size: NA
J gene: TRBJ1-3
D gene: NA

CDR3 DNA: TGTGCCACCAGCAGAGAGCAGACACAAACCGTCTACGAGCAGTACTTC
CDR3 protein: CATSREQTQTVYEQYF
V gene: TRBV15
clone size: NA
J gene: TRBJ2-7
D gene: NA

CDR3 DNA: TGTGCCAGCAGCGGTCAGGACCGCCTAGAGAACACTGAAGCTTTCTTT
CDR3 protein: CASSGQDRLENTEAFF
V gene: TRBV5-6
clone size: NA
J gene: TRBJ1-1
D gene: NA

CDR3 DNA: TGTGCCAGCAGCTCTCGTCGGACTAGCGGGAGCGAGAGCTCCCAGTACTTC
CDR3 protein: CASSSRRTSGSESSQYF
V gene: TRBV7-2
clone size: NA
J gene: TRBJ2-5
D gene: TRBD2

CDR3 DNA: TGCGCCAGCAGCCAATGGGTGGGACAGGGTAGGGGTGGAAGTGGAGATACGCAGTATTTT
CDR3 protein: CASSQWVGQGRGGSGDTQYF
V gene: TRBV4-1
clone size: NA
J gene: TRBJ2-3
D gene: TRBD1

CDR3 DNA: TGTGCCAGTAGTATGTGGGGAACCTCAACCGAGCAGTACTTC
CDR3 protein: CASSMWGTSTEQYF
V gene: TRBV19
clone size: NA
J gene: TRBJ2-7
D gene: NA

CDR3 DNA: TGCGCCAGCAGCTTGGGAGGATTCTCTGGAAACACCATATATTTT
CDR3 protein: CASSLGGFSGNTIYF
V gene: TRBV5-1
clone size: NA
J gene: TRBJ1-3
D gene: NA

CDR3 DNA: TGTGCCAGCAGTTGGGGCGGAAGCACAGATACGCAGTATTTT
CDR3 protein: CASSWGGSTDTQYF
V gene: TRBV5-5
clone size: NA
J gene: TRBJ2-3
D gene: NA

CDR3 DNA: TGTGCCAGCAGCGCTGGAGGGGCGCGAACGTACGAGCAGTACTTC
CDR3 protein: CASSAGGARTYEQYF
V gene: TRBV5-6
clone size: NA
J gene: TRBJ2-7
D gene: NA

CDR3 DNA: TGCGCCAGCAGCCAAGCGGGGGGAGATACGCAGTATTTT
CDR3 protein: CASSQAGGDTQYF
V gene: TRBV4-1
clone size: few
J gene: TRBJ2-3
D gene: TRBD2

CDR3 DNA: TGCAGCGTTAGCCCATTCACCCACACTGAAGCTTTCTTT
CDR3 protein: CSVSPFTHTEAFF
V gene: TRBV29-1
clone size: few
J gene: TRBJ1-1
D gene: NA

CDR3 DNA: TGTGCCAGCAGCTTGGGTGTGACTAGATACGAGCAGTACTTC
CDR3 protein: CASSLGVTRYEQYF
V gene: TRBV5-6
clone size: NA
J gene: TRBJ2-7
D gene: NA

CDR3 DNA: TGTGCCAGCACCCTATCGGCTTTATATAGCAATCAGCCCCAGCATTTT
CDR3 protein: CASTLSALYSNQPQHF
V gene: TRBV28
clone size: NA
J gene: TRBJ1-5
D gene: NA

CDR3 DNA: TGTGCCAGCAGCTTGGAGGGACTAGCGGGAGCAAGGGAGCAGTTCTTC
CDR3 protein: CASSLEGLAGAREQFF
V gene: TRBV5-4
clone size: once
J gene: TRBJ2-1
D gene: TRBD2

CDR3 DNA: TGTGCCAGCTCAGAAGACAGGGCCGAGCAGTACTTC
CDR3 protein: CASSEDRAEQYF
V gene: TRBV18
clone size: NA
J gene: TRBJ2-7
D gene: TRBD1

CDR3 DNA: TGCGCCAGCCATACGGGACTAGCGGGAGGGGCAGATACGCAGTATTTT
CDR3 protein: CASHTGLAGGADTQYF
V gene: TRBV5-1
clone size: NA
J gene: TRBJ2-3
D gene: TRBD2

CDR3 DNA: TGTGCCACCAGCGCTCAGATCGCAGATACGCAGTATTTT
CDR3 protein: CATSAQIADTQYF
V gene: TRBV15
clone size: once
J gene: TRBJ2-3
D gene: NA